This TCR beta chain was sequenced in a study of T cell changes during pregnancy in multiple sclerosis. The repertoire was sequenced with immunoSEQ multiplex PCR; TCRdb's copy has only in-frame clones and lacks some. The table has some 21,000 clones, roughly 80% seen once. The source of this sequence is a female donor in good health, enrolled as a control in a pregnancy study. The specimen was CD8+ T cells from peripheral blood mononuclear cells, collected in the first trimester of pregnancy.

CDR3 region: CASSFYRDNEQFF. The CDR3 bases are TGTGCCAGCAGTTTTTACAGGGACAATGAGCAGTTCTTC. The chain employs TRBV27 and TRBJ2-1; D perhaps matches TRBD1 (6 bases). Looked up from germline, CDR1 is MNHEY and CDR2 is SMNVEV (reference sequence). The CDR3 contains 13 residues. Trimming left V 3 bases short and J 5 bases short, with 8 bases between.